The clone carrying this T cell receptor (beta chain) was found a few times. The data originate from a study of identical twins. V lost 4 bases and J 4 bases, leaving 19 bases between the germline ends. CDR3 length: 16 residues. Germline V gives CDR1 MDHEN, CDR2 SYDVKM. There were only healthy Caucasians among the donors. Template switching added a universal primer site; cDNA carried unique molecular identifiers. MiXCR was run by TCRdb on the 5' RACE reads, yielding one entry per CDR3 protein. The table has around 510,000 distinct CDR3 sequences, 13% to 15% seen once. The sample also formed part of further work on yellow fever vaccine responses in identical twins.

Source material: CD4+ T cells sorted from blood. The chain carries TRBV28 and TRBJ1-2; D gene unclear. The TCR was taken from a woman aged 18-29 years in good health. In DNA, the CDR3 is TGTGCCAGCAGTTCACCTCGGGTCACCGACCTCTATGGCTACACCTTC. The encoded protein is CASSSPRVTDLYGYTF.